This record concerns one T cell receptor beta chain sequence. This sample stems from a study of blood T cell repertoires in COVID-19. Clones were read by immunoSEQ multiplex PCR, and TCRdb kept only the in-frame ones, dropping some. Of about 270,000 clones in the sample, 88% were seen once. Germline CDR1 SGHTA, CDR2 FQGTGA. This CDR3 contains 16 residues. V lost 3 bases, J lost 1 base, and 13 bases lay in between. This receptor was identified in a woman in her 50s who had recovered from COVID-19. The chain links TRBV7-3 to TRBJ1-3; no clear D gene. The sequenced sample was PBMCs or T cells enriched from blood (not recorded which). CDR3 DNA: TGTGCCAGCAGCTTTGGTCTACCTGCTTCTGGAAACACCATATATTTT. It encodes CASSFGLPASGNTIYF.